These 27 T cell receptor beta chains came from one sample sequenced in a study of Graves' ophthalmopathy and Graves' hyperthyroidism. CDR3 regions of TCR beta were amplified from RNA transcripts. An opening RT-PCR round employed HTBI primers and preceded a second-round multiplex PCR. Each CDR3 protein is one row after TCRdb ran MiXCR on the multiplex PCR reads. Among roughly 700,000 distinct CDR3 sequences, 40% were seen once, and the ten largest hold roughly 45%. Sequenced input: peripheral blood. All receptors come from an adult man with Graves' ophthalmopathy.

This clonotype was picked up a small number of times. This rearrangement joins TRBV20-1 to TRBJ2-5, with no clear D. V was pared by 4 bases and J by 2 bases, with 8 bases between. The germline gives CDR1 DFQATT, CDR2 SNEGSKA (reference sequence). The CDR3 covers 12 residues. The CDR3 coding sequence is TGCAGTGCTACTTACGTACAAGAGACCCAGTACTTC. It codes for CSATYVQETQYF.

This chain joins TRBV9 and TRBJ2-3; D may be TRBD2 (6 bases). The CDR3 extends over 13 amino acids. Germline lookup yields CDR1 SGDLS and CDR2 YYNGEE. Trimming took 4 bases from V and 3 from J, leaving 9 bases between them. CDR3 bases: TGTGCCAGCAGCTTTAGCGGTACAGATACGCAGTATTTT. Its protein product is CASSFSGTDTQYF. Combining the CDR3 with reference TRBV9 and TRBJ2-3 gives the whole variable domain DSGVTQTPKHLITATGQRVTLRCSPRSGDLSVYWYQQSLDQGLQFLIQYYNGEERAKGNILERFSAQQFPDLHSELNLSSLELGDSALYFCASSFSGTDTQYFGPGTRLTVL.

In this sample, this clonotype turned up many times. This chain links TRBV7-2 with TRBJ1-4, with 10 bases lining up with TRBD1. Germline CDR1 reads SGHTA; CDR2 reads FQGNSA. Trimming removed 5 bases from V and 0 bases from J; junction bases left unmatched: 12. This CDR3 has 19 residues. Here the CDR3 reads CASSLNRDRGLTTNEKLFF. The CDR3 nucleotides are TGTGCCAGCAGCCTCAACCGGGACAGGGGTCTCACAACTAATGAAAAACTGTTTTTT.

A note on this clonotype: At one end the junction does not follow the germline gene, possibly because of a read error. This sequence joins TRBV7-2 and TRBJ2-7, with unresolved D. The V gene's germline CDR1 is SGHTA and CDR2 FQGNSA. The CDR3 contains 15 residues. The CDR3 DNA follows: TGCGCCAGCAGCCAAGATTTGGTGAGCTCCTACGAGCAGTACTTC. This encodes CASSQDLVSSYEQYF.

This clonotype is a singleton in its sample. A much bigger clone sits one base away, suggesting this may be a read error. CDR3 sequence: CASSETVWDYEQYF. The CDR3 DNA follows: TGTGCCAGCAGTGAAACCGTATGGGACTACGAGCAGTACTTC. The chain has TRBV2 and TRBJ2-7, with unresolved D. Trimming took 2 bases from V and 3 from J, leaving 11 bases between them. Germline V lookup: CDR1 SNHLY, CDR2 FYNNEI. This CDR3 spans 14 amino acids.

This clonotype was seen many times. The CDR3 protein is CSVVAGIRETQYF. For the CDR3, the DNA is TGCAGCGTCGTCGCGGGGATTCGAGAGACCCAGTACTTC. The chain employs TRBV29-1 and TRBJ2-5; a possible D gene is TRBD2 (6 bases). Looked up from germline, CDR1 is SQVTM and CDR2 is ANQGSEA. CDR3 size: 13 residues. V was cut by 6 bases and J by 4 bases, with 15 bases left in between.

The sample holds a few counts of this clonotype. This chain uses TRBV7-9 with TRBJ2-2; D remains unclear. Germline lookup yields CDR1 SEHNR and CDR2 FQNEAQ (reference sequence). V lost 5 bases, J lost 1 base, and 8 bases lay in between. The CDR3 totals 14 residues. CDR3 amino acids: CASSRRRNTGELFF. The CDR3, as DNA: TGTGCCAGCAGCCGGAGAAGGAACACCGGGGAGCTGTTTTTT.

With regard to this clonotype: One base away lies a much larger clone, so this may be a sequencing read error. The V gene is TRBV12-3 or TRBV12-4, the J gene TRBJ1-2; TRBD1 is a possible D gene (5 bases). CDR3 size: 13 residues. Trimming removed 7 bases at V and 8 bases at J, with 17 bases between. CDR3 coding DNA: TGTGCCAGCACCCCAGCGAGGGGACGGGGCTACACCTTC. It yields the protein CASTPARGRGYTF.

CDR3 nucleotides: TGTGCCAGCAGCTTTTCCAGGATTCAAGAGACCCAGTACTTC. Its translation: CASSFSRIQETQYF. The V gene is TRBV9, the J gene TRBJ2-5; no firm D call. V lost 4 bases and J lost 2, with 12 bases in between. Germline lookup yields CDR1 SGDLS and CDR2 YYNGEE. The CDR3 consists of 14 residues. The full variable domain, with the rest looked up from reference TRBV9 and TRBJ2-5, is DSGVTQTPKHLITATGQRVTLRCSPRSGDLSVYWYQQSLDQGLQFLIQYYNGEERAKGNILERFSAQQFPDLHSELNLSSLELGDSALYFCASSFSRIQETQYFGPGTRLLVL.

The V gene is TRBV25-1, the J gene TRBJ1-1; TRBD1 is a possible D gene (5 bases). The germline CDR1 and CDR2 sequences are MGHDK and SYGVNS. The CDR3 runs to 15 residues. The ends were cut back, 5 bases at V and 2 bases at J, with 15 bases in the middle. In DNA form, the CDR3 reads TGTGCCAGCAGTTTCTCTAGGGACGAAAACACTGAAGCTTTCTTT. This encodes CASSFSRDENTEAFF.

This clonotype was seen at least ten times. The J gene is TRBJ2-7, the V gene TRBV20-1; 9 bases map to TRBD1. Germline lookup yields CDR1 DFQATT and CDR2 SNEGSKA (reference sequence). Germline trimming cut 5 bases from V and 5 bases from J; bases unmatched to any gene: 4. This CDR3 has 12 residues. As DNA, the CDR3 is TGCAGTGCTTCGACAGGGGGGGACGAGCAGTACTTC. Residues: CSASTGGDEQYF.

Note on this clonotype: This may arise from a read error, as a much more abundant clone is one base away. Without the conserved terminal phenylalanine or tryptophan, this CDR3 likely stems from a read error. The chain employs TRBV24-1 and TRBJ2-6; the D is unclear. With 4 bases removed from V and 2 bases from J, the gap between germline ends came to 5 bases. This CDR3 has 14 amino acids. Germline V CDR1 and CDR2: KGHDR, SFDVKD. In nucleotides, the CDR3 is TGTGCCACCAGTGACCGGGCTGGGGCCAACGTCCTGACTTCC. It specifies CATSDRAGANVLTS.

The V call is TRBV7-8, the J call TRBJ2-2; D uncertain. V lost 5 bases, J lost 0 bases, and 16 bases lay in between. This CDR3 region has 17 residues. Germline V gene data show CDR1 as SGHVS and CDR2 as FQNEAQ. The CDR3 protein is CASSPSVRGTNTGELFF. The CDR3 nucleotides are TGTGCCAGCAGCCCCTCTGTGCGTGGGACGAACACCGGGGAGCTGTTTTTT.

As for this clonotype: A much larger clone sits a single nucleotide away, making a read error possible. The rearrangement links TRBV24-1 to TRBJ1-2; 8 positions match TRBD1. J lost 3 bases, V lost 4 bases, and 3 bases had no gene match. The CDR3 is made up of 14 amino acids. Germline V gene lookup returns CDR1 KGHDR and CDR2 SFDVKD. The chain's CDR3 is CATSDQTGDYGYTF. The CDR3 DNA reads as TGTGCCACCAGTGACCAGACAGGGGACTATGGCTACACCTTC.

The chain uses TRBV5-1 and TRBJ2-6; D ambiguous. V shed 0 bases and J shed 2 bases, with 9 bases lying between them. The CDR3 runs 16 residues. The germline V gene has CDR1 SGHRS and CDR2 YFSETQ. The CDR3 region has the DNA TGCGCCAGCAGCTTGGCCTGGCGCCCTGGGGCCAACGTCCTGACTTTC. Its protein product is CASSLAWRPGANVLTF.

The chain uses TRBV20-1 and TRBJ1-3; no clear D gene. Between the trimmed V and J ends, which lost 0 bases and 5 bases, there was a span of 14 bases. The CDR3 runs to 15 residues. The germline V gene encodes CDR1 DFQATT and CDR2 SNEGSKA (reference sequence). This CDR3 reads CSARDPGKTRNTIYF. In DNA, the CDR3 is TGCAGTGCTAGAGATCCTGGAAAAACCCGAAACACCATATATTTT.

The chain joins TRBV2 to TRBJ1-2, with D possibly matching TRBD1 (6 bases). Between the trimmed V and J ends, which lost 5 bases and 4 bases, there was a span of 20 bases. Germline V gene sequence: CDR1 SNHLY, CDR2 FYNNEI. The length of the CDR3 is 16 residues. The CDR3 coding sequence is TGTGCCAGCAGTACATACCGGGACACAGGGATCTATGGCTACACCTTC. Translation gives CASSTYRDTGIYGYTF.

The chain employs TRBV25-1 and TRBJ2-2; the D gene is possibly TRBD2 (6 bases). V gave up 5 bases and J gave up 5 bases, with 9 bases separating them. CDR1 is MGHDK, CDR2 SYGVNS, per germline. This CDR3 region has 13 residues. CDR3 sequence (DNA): TGTGCCAGCAGTTATCGGGAGACCGGGGAGCTGTTTTTT. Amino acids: CASSYRETGELFF.

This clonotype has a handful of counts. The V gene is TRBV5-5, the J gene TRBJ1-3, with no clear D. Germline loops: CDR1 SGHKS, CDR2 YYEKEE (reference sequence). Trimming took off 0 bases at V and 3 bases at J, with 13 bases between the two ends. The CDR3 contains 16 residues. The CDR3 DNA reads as TGTGCCAGCAGCTTGGACGCGGGCGGGTATGGAAACACCATATATTTT. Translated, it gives CASSLDAGGYGNTIYF.

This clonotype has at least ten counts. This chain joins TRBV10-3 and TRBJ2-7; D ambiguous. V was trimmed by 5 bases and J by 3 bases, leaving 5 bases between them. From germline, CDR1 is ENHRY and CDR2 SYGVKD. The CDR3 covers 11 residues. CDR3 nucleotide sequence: TGTGCCATCAGTTCTGGCTACGAGCAGTACTTC. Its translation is CAISSGYEQYF.

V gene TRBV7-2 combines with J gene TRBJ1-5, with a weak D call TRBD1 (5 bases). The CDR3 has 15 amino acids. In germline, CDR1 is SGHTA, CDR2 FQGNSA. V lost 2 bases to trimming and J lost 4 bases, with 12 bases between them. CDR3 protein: CASSLSAGKNQPQHF. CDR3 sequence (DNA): TGTGCCAGCAGCTTATCTGCAGGGAAAAATCAGCCCCAGCATTTT.

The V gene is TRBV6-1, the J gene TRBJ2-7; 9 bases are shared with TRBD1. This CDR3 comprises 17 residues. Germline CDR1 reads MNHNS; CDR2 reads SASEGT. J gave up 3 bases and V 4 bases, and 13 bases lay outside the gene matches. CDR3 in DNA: TGTGCCAGCAGTGTCGACCACGGGACAGGGTGGAACTACGAGCAGTACTTC. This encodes CASSVDHGTGWNYEQYF.

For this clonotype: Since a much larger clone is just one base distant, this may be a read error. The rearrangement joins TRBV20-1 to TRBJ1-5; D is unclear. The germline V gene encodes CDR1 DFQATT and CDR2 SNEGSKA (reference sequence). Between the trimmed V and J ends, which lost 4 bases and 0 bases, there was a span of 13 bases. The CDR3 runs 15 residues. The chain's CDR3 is CSAIGRLNSNQPQHF. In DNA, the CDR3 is TGCAGTGCTATTGGGCGGCTCAATAGCAATCAGCCCCAGCATTTT.

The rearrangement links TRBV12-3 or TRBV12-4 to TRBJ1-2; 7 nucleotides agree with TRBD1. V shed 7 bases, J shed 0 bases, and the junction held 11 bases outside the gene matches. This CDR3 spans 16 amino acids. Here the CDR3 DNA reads TGTGCCAGCACCGTCGACAGGGTGGAAGCTAACTATGGCTACACCTTC. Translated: CASTVDRVEANYGYTF.

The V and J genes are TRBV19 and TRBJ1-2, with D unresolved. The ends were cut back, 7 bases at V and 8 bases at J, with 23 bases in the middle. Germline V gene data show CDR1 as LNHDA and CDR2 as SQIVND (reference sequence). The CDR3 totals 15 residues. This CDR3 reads CASIEAAPWGGGYTF. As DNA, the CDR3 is TGTGCCAGTATTGAAGCGGCCCCCTGGGGAGGAGGCTACACCTTC.

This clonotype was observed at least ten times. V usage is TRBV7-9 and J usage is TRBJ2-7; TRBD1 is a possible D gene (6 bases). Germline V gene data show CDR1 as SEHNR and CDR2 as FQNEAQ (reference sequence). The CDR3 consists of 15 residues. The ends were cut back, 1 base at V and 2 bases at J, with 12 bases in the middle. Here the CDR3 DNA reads TGTGCCAGCAGCTTAGGATCAGGGGTTACCTACGAGCAGTACTTC. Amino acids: CASSLGSGVTYEQYF.

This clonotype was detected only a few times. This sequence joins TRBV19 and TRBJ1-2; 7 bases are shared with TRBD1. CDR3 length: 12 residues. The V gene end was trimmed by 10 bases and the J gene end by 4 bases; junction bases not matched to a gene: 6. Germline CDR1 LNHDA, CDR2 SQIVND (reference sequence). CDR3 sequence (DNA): TGTGCCATCGAAACAGGGGTCTATGGCTACACCTTC. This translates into CAIETGVYGYTF.